This is a list of T cell receptor beta chains from one sample in a study of beta chain features in type 1 diabetes. The table came from immunoSEQ multiplex PCR; TCRdb's copy has only in-frame clones and leaves some out. The table includes some 240,000 clones, 16% detected once. Sequencing was carried out using naive CD4+ T cells from blood. These TCRs come from a man between 25 and 39 years old with type 1 diabetes. Each CDR3 is given with its conserved first and last residue. D genes are given only for firm matches. Size is omitted from some rows. Given values are once, few, many or a class for expanded clones.

TRBJ1-1 | - | - | TRBV25-1 | CASSEVGWNTEAFF | TGTGCCAGCAGTGAGGTAGGATGGAACACTGAAGCTTTCTTT
TRBJ2-5 | few | - | TRBV7-2 | CASSLQGGTQETQYF | TGTGCCAGCAGCTTACAGGGCGGGACCCAAGAGACCCAGTACTTC
TRBJ2-7 | - | TRBD2 | TRBV28 | CASSTSGTYEQYF | TGTGCCAGCAGTACTAGCGGGACCTACGAGCAGTACTTC
TRBJ1-1 | - | - | TRBV30 | CAWSVPPGNTEAFF | TGTGCCTGGAGTGTCCCCCCAGGGAACACTGAAGCTTTCTTT
TRBJ2-5 | - | TRBD1 | TRBV7-2 | CASSPHRQGVETQYF | TGTGCCAGCAGCCCCCATAGACAGGGTGTAGAGACCCAGTACTTC
TRBJ2-1 | - | - | TRBV4-1 | CASSQEGALYNEQFF | TGCGCCAGCAGCCAAGAGGGGGCGCTGTACAATGAGCAGTTCTTC
TRBJ1-2 | once | - | TRBV7-9 | CASSLAGFDYGYTF | TGTGCCAGCAGCTTAGCCGGGTTTGACTATGGCTACACCTTC
TRBJ1-2 | few | - | TRBV19 | CASSIHYGYTF | TGTGCCAGTAGTATACACTATGGCTACACCTTC
TRBJ1-1 | - | - | TRBV7-6 | CASSPGQNTEAFF | TGTGCCAGCAGCCCCGGACAGAACACTGAAGCTTTCTTT
TRBJ1-1 | - | - | TRBV25-1 | CASSTRSMNTEAFF | TGTGCCAGCAGTACCCGGAGCATGAACACTGAAGCTTTCTTT
TRBJ1-2 | - | - | TRBV29-1 | CSVAPIPRGYTF | TGCAGCGTAGCTCCGATCCCCCGGGGCTACACCTTC
TRBJ2-2 | few | - | TRBV4-1 | CASSRDFGVRAGELFF | TGCGCCAGCAGCCGGGACTTTGGAGTTCGTGCCGGGGAGCTGTTTTTT
TRBJ2-7 | few | - | TRBV7-9 | CASSLPNLYEQYF | TGTGCCAGCAGCTTACCGAATCTCTACGAGCAGTACTTC
TRBJ2-1 | - | TRBD2 | TRBV5-1 | CASSPGGAGGLINEQFF | TGCGCCAGCAGCCCCGGGGGGGCGGGAGGATTAATCAATGAGCAGTTCTTC
TRBJ2-1 | few | - | TRBV7-9 | CASSLEVEAYNEQFF | TGTGCCAGCAGCTTAGAGGTTGAAGCCTACAATGAGCAGTTCTTC
TRBJ2-5 | - | - | TRBV23-1 | CASSHRGYQETQYF | TGCGCCAGCAGTCACAGGGGATACCAAGAGACCCAGTACTTC
TRBJ2-5 | - | - | TRBV30 | CAWSGQAQETQYF | TGTGCCTGGAGTGGACAAGCCCAAGAGACCCAGTACTTC
TRBJ1-4 | - | - | TRBV9 | CASSVEGVSAHPISGEKLFF | TGTGCCAGCAGCGTAGAAGGGGTTTCTGCACACCCAATCTCGGGGGAAAAACTGTTTTTT
TRBJ2-1 | - | TRBD1 | TRBV2 | CASSRGQIGYNEQFF | TGTGCCAGCAGTAGGGGACAGATAGGCTACAATGAGCAGTTCTTC
TRBJ2-7 | few | TRBD2 | TRBV5-4 | CASSLDRGGSYEQYF | TGTGCCAGCAGCTTGGATCGTGGCGGGAGCTACGAGCAGTACTTC
TRBJ1-2 | few | - | TRBV25-1 | CASSEMGRSYTF | TGTGCCAGCAGTGAAATGGGACGGTCCTACACCTTC
TRBJ1-1 | few | - | TRBV20-1 | CSARDPLHGF | TGCAGTGCTAGAGATCCCTTACACGGATTT
TRBJ2-6 | few | TRBD2 | TRBV29-1 | CSVDPSGSGANVLTF | TGCAGCGTTGATCCTAGCGGCTCTGGGGCCAACGTCCTGACTTTC
TRBJ2-5 | few | - | TRBV5-1 | CASSSGLETQYF | TGCGCCAGCAGCTCAGGCCTTGAGACCCAGTACTTC
TRBJ2-7 | - | - | TRBV29-1 | CSVEKDTSYEQYF | TGCAGCGTTGAAAAGGACACCTCCTACGAGCAGTACTTC
TRBJ1-2 | - | - | TRBV9 | CASSVQGNYGYTF | TGTGCCAGCAGCGTACAGGGCAACTATGGCTACACCTTC
TRBJ2-3 | - | TRBD1 | TRBV4-1 | CASSQGGEDRFFSDTQYF | TGCGCCAGCAGCCAAGGAGGAGAGGACAGGTTTTTTTCAGATACGCAGTATTTT